Sequencing of this T cell receptor (beta chain) was carried out in a study of cytomegalovirus exposure and HLA in healthy donors. Study conclusions and caveats: TCR beta chains numbering more than 150 were designated cytomegalovirus-associated.

CDR1 and CDR2 (germline): SEHNR, FQNEAQ (reference sequence). Unmatched junction bases numbered 4, after V lost 5 bases and J lost 3 bases. The CDR3 has 15 residues. Remarks on this clone: Its cognate antigen is unknown.

TCRdb's copy holds only in-frame clones and misses some; the assay was immunoSEQ multiplex PCR. This repertoire shows 100,000 to 150,000 clones, approximately 92% found once; its top ten account for 1.1%. The TCR sequence derives from a woman younger than 30 in good health and CMV-seronegative. The rearrangement joins TRBV7-9 to TRBJ2-1; the match to TRBD2 covers 10 bases. The sample consisted of PBMCs. The CDR3: CASSRTSGIYNEQFF. The CDR3 coding sequence is TGTGCCAGCAGCAGGACTAGCGGAATCTACAATGAGCAGTTCTTC.